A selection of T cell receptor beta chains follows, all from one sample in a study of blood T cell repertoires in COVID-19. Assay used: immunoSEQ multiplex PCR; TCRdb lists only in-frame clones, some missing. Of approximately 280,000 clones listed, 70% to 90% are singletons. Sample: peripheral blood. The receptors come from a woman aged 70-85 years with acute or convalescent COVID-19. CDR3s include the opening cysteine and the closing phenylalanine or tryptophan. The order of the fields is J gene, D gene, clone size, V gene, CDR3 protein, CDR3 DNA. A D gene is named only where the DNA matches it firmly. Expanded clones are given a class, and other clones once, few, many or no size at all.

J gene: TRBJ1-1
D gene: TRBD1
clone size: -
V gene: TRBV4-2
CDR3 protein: CASSQAGQGADEAFF
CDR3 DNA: TGTGCCAGCAGCCAAGCCGGCCAGGGGGCCGATGAAGCTTTCTTT

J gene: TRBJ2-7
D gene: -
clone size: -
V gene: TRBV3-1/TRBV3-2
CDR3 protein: CASSQDLHYSYEQYF
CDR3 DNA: TGTGCCAGCAGCCAAGATCTGCACTACTCTTACGAGCAGTACTTC

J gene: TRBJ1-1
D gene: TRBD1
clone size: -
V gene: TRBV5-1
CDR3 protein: CASSPDRVSGNTEAFF
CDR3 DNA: TGCGCCAGCAGCCCCGACAGGGTCAGTGGGAACACTGAAGCTTTCTTT

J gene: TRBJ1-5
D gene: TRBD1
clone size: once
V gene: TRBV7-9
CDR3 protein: CASSFTGESPQHF
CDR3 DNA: TGTGCCAGCAGCTTTACAGGGGAGTCGCCCCAGCATTTT

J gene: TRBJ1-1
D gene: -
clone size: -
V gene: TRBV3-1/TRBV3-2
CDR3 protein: CASSLEGSTEAFF
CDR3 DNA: TGTGCCAGCAGCCTGGAGGGCAGCACTGAAGCTTTCTTT

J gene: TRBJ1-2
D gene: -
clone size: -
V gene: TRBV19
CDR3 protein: CASSMEVTYGYTF
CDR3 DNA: TGTGCCAGTAGTATGGAGGTTACCTATGGCTACACCTTC

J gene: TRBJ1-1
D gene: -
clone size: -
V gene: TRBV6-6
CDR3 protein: CASSSGNVASEAFF
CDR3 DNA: TGTGCCAGCAGTTCGGGGAACGTAGCCTCTGAAGCTTTCTTT

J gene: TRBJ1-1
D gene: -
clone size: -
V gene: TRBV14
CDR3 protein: CASSQGQLNTEAFF
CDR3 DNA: TGTGCCAGCAGCCAGGGGCAGCTGAACACTGAAGCTTTCTTT

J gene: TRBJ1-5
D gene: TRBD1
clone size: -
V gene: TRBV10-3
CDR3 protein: CAISVQGRGQPQHF
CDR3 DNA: TGTGCCATCAGTGTACAGGGGAGAGGGCAGCCCCAGCATTTT

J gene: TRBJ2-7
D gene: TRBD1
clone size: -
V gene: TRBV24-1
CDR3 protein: CATSDPGQGLEQYF
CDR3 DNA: TGTGCCACCAGTGACCCGGGACAGGGGCTCGAGCAGTACTTC

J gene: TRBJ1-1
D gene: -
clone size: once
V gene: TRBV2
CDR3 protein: CASGGGGKGTEAFF
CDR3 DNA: TGTGCGAGCGGCGGGGGAGGGAAGGGGACTGAAGCTTTCTTT

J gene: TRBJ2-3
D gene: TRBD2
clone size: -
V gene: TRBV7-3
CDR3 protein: CASSLRGAKDTQYF
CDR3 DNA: TGTGCCAGCAGCTTGCGGGGGGCAAAGGATACGCAGTATTTT

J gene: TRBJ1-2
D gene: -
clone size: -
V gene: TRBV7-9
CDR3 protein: CASIPTGAKIYGYTF
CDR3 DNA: TGTGCCAGCATCCCCACCGGAGCCAAGATCTATGGCTACACCTTC

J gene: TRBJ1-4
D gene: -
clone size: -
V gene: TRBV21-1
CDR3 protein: CASSREQGAVATNEKLFF
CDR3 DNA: TGTGCCAGCAGCAGGGAACAGGGTGCCGTTGCAACTAATGAAAAACTGTTTTTT

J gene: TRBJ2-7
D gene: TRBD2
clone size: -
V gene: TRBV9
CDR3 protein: CASSLNGGSSYEQYF
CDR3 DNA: TGTGCCAGCAGCTTAAACGGGGGGAGTTCCTACGAGCAGTACTTC

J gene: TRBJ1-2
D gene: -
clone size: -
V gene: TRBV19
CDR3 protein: CATSGNYGYTF
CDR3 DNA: TGTGCCACGTCAGGGAACTATGGCTACACCTTC

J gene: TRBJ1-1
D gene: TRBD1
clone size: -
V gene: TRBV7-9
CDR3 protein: CASSLNRGSSTEAFF
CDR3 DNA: TGTGCCAGCAGCTTAAACAGGGGGTCGAGCACTGAAGCTTTCTTT

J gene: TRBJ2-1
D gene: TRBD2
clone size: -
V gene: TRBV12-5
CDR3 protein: CASGLAGGLEQFF
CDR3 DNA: TGTGCTAGTGGTTTAGCGGGGGGGCTGGAGCAGTTCTTC

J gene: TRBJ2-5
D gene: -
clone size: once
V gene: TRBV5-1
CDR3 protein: CASSAKDSRQETQYF
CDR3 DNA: TGCGCCAGCAGCGCCAAGGACAGCCGACAAGAGACCCAGTACTTC

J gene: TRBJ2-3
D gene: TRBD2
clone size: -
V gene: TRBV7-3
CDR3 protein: CASSLLAGGPDTQYF
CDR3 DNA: TGTGCCAGCAGCCTACTAGCGGGGGGGCCAGATACGCAGTATTTT

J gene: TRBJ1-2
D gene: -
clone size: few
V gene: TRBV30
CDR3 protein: CAWSVDSDTRSRYGYTF
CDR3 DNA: TGTGCCTGGAGTGTCGATTCGGACACTCGATCCCGCTATGGCTACACCTTC

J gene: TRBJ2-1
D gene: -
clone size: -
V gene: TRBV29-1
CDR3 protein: CSVGGYTHDEQFF
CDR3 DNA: TGCAGCGTTGGAGGGTACACACACGATGAGCAGTTCTTC

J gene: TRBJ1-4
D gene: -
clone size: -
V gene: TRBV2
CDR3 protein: CASSDQGKGEKLFF
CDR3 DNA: TGTGCCAGCAGTGATCAGGGGAAAGGCGAAAAACTGTTTTTT

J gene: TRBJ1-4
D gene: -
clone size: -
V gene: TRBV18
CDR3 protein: CASSPNRQLLFF
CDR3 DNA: TGTGCCAGCTCGCCCAATAGACAGTTGCTGTTTTTT

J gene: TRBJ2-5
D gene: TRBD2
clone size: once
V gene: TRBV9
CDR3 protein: CASSVTSGGVKETQYF
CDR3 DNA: TGTGCCAGCAGCGTAACTAGCGGGGGGGTAAAAGAGACCCAGTACTTC

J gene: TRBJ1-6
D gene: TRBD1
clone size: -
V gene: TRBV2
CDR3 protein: CASSPAAGGYNSPLHF
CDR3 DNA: TGTGCCAGCAGTCCCGCCGCAGGGGGCTATAATTCACCCCTCCACTTT

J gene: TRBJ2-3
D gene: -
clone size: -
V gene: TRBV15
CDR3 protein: CATSRDHEDTQYF
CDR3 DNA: TGTGCCACCAGCAGAGATCACGAGGATACGCAGTATTTT

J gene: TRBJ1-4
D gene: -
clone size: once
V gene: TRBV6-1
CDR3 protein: CASSESGGGLGEKLFF
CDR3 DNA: TGTGCCAGCAGTGAATCGGGGGGCGGTTTAGGCGAAAAACTGTTTTTT

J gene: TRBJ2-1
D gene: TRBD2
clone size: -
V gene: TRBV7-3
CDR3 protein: CASSLGLAIDEQFF
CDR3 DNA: TGTGCCAGCAGCCTCGGACTAGCTATTGATGAGCAGTTCTTC

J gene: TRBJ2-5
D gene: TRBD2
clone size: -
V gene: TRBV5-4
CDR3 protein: CASSLGTSATETQYF
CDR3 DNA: TGTGCCAGCAGCTTGGGTACTAGCGCAACAGAGACCCAGTACTTC

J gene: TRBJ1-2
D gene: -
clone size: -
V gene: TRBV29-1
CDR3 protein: CSAAGNYGYTF
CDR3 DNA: TGCAGCGCCGCAGGGAACTATGGCTACACCTTC

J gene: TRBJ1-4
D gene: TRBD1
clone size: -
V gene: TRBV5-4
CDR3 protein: CASSLTGEGKLFF
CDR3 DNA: TGTGCCAGCAGCTTGACAGGGGAAGGAAAACTGTTTTTT

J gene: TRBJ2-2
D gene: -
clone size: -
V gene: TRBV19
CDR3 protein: CASSRQGIGELFF
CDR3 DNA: TGTGCCAGTAGTCGGCAGGGTATCGGGGAGCTGTTTTTT

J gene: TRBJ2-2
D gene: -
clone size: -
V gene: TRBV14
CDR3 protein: CASSQATGKTGELFF
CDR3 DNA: TGTGCCAGCAGCCAAGCAACAGGGAAAACCGGGGAGCTGTTTTTT

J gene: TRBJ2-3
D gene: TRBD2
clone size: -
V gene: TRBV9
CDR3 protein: CASSSPTSGGAGDTQYF
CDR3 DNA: TGTGCCAGCAGCTCACCGACTAGCGGGGGGGCAGGAGATACGCAGTATTTT

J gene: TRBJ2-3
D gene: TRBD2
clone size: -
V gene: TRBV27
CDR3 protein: CASIAGGSDTQYF
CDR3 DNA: TGTGCCAGCATTGCGGGGGGCTCAGATACGCAGTATTTT

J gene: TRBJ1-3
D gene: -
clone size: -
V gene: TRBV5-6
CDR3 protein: CASSLGSAGNTIYF
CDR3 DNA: TGTGCCAGCAGCTTGGGGTCAGCTGGAAACACCATATATTTT

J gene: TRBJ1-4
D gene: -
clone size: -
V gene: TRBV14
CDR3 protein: CASSQDPSPTNEKLFF
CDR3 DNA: TGTGCCAGCAGCCAAGATCCGAGCCCAACTAATGAAAAACTGTTTTTT

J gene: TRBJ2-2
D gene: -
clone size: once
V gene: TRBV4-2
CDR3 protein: CASSQVSQANTGELFF
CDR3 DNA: TGTGCCAGCAGCCAAGTTTCACAAGCGAACACCGGGGAGCTGTTTTTT

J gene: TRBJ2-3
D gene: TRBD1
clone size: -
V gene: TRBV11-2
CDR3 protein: CASSRLGGRGTDTQYF
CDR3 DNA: TGTGCCAGCAGCCGATTAGGGGGCAGGGGCACAGATACGCAGTATTTT

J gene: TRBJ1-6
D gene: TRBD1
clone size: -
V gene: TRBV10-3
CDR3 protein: CAIRNTGQEESPLHF
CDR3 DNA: TGTGCCATCAGAAACACCGGACAGGAGGAATCACCCCTCCACTTT

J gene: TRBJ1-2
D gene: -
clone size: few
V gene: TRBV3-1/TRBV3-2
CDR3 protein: CASSQTSVNGYTF
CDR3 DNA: TGTGCCAGCAGCCAAACCTCGGTGAATGGCTACACCTTC

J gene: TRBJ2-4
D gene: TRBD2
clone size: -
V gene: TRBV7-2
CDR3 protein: CASSLDGTSTYIQYF
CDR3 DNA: TGTGCCAGCAGCTTGGACGGGACTAGCACTTACATTCAGTACTTC

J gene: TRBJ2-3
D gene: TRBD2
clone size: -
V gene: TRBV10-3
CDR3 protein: CAISGANSGGSSDTQYF
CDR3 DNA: TGTGCCATCAGTGGAGCGAATAGCGGGGGGTCCTCAGATACGCAGTATTTT

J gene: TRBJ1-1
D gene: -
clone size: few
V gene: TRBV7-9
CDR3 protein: CASSLLSGVNTEAFF
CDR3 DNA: TGTGCCAGCAGCTTACTCTCAGGGGTAAACACTGAAGCTTTCTTT

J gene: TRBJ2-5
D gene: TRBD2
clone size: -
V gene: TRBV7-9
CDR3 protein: CASSSVSGGKETQYF
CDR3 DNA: TGTGCCAGCAGCTCCGTTAGCGGGGGGAAAGAGACCCAGTACTTC

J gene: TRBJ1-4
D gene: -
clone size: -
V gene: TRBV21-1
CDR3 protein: CASSKVGRGNEKLFF
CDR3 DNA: -

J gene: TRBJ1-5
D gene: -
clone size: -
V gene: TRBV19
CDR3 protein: CASSDGAGASSNQPQHF
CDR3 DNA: TGTGCCAGTAGCGATGGGGCAGGGGCGAGTTCGAATCAGCCCCAGCATTTT

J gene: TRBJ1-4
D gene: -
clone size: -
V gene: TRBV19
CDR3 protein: CASSIADEKLFF
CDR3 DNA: TGTGCCAGTAGTATAGCGGATGAAAAACTGTTTTTT